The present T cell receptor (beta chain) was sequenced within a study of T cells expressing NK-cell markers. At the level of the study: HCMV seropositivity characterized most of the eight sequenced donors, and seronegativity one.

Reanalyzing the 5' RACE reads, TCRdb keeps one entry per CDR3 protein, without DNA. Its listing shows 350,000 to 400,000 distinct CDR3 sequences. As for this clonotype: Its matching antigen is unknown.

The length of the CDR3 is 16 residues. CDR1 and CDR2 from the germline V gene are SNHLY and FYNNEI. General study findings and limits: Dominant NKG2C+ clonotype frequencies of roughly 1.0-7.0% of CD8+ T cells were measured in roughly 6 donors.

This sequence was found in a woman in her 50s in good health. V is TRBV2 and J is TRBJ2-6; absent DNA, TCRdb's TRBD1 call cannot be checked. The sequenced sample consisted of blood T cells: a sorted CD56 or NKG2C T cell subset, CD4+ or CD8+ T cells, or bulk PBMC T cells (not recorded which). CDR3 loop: CASRDHPGPGANVLTF.